The clone carrying this T cell receptor beta chain has only a few counts. Its antigen is unknown. The sample is drawn from a study of CD8+ T cells in alopecia areata. Across the study: Twice a day, 5 to 10 mg of oral tofacitinib was administered to treated patients.

Alopecia areata patients had lesional scalp punch biopsies and peripheral blood taken from them. Starting from PBMCs, sorting isolated CD4+ and CD8+ T cells. TCR sequencing used cDNA made by reverse transcription of extracted RNA. Here immunoSEQ multiplex PCR was the method, and the copy in TCRdb shows in-frame clones only, minus some. The sample consists of 55,000 to 75,000 clones, approximately 45% of them appearing once. The study's findings and limits: Normal skin contains resident alphabeta T cells, and these are also sequenced in scalp samples.

Trimming cost V 4 bases and J 7 bases, with 21 bases left between them. The CDR3 is 15 amino acids. Germline CDR1 is SQVTM and CDR2 is ANQGSEA. The V call is TRBV29-1, the J call TRBJ2-3, with D perhaps being TRBD1 or TRBD2 (5 bases each). The material sequenced was CD8+ T cells sorted from blood, taken at week 0. This sequence was found in a human donor with alopecia areata. CDR3 residues: CSVAGFRDPGNTQYF. Here the CDR3 DNA reads TGCAGCGTTGCCGGGTTCCGGGACCCCGGGAATACGCAGTATTTT.